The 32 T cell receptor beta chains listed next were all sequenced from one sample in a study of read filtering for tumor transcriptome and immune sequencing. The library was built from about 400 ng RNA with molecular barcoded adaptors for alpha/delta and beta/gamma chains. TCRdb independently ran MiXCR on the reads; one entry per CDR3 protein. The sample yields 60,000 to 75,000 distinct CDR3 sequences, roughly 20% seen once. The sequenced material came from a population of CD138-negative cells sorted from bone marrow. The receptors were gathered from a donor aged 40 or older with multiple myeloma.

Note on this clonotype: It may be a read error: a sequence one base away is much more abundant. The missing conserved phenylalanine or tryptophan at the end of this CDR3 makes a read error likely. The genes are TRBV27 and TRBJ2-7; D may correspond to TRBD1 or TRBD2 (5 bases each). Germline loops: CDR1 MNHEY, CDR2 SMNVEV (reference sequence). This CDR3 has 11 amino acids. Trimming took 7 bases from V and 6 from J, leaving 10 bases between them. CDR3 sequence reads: CASKWGSEQYL. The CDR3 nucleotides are TGTGCCAGCAAGTGGGGGTCCGAGCAGTACTTA.

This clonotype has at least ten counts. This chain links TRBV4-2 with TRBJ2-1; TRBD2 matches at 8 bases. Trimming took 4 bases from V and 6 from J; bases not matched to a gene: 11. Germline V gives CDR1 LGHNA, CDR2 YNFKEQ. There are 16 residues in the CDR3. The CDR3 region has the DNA TGTGCCAGCAGCCTAAGAACCGGGACTAGTACCAATGAGCAGTTCTTC. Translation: CASSLRTGTSTNEQFF.

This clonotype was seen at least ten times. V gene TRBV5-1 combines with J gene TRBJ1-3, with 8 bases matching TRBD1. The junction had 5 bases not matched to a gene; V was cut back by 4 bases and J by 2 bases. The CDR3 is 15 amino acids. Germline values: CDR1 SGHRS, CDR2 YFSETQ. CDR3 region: CASSAIQGAGNTIYF. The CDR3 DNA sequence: TGCGCCAGCAGCGCCATACAGGGGGCTGGAAACACCATATATTTT.

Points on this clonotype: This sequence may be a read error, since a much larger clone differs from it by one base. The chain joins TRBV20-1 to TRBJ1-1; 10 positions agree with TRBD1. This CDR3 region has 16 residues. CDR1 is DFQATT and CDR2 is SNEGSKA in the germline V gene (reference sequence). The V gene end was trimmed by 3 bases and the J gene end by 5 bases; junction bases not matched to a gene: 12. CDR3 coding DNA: TGCAGTGCTAGGGTCAGACAGGGGGCAAGCTTGACTGAAGCTTTCTTT. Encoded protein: CSARVRQGASLTEAFF.

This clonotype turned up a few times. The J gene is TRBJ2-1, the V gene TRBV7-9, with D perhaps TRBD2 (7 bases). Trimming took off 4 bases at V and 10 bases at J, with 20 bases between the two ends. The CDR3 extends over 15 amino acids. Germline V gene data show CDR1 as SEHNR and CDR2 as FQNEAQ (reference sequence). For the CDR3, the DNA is TGTGCCAGCAGCTGGACGGGGGGCTCTACAGGAGAGCAGTTCTTC. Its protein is CASSWTGGSTGEQFF.

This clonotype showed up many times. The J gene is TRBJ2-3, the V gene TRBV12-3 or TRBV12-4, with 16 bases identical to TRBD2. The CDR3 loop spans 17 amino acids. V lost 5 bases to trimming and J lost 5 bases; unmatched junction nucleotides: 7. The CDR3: CASSPGTSGGAGDTQYF. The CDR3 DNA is TGTGCCAGCAGTCCCGGGACTAGCGGGGGGGCCGGAGATACGCAGTATTTT.

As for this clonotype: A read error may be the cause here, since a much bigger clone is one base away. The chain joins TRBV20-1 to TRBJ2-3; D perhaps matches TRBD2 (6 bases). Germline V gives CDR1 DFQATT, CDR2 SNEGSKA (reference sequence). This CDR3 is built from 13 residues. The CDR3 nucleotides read TGCAGTGCTAGGTCCGGGAGCACAGGTACGCAGTATTTT. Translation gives CSARSGSTGTQYF.

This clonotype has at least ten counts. CDR3 amino acids: CASRGGTYQETQYF. DNA of the CDR3: TGTGCCAGCAGGGGAGGGACGTACCAAGAGACCCAGTACTTC. V and J are TRBV7-8 and TRBJ2-5, with TRBD2 identical over 7 bases. This CDR3 spans 14 amino acids. Unmatched junction bases numbered 4, after V lost 6 bases and J lost 0 bases. Per germline, CDR1 SGHVS and CDR2 FQNEAQ.

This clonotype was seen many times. The CDR3 nucleotides are TGTGCCAGCAGCAGCAATGTAAACACCGGGGAGCTGTTTTTT. Its protein product is CASSSNVNTGELFF. V and J are TRBV7-8 and TRBJ2-2; D is undetermined. V dropped 5 bases and J dropped 2 bases, with 9 bases sitting between them. This CDR3 comprises 14 residues. Per the germline V gene, CDR1 is SGHVS and CDR2 is FQNEAQ.

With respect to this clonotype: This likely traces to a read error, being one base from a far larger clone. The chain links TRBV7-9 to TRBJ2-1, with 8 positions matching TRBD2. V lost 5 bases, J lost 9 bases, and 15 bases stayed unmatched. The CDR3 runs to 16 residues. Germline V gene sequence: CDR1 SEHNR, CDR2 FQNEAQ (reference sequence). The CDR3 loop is CASSRQSGGRAGEQFF. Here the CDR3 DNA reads TGTGCCAGCAGCCGCCAAAGCGGGGGACGGGCTGGTGAGCAGTTCTTC.

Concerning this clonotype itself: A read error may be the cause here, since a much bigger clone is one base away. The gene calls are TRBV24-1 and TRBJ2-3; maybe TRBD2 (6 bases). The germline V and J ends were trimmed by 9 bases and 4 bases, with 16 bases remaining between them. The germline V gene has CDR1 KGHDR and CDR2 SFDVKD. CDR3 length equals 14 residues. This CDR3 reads CATQDTTSPDTQYF. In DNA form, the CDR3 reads TGTGCCACCCAGGACACAACTAGCCCAGATACGCAGTATTTT.

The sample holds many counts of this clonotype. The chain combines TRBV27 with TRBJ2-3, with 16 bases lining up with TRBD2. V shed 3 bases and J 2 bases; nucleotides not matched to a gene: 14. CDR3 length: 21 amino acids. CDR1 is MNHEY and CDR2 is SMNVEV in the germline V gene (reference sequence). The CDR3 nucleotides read TGTGCCAGCAGTTTGTATCTTCCGGGGACTAGCGGGAGGGCCCCCACAGATACGCAGTATTTT. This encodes CASSLYLPGTSGRAPTDTQYF.

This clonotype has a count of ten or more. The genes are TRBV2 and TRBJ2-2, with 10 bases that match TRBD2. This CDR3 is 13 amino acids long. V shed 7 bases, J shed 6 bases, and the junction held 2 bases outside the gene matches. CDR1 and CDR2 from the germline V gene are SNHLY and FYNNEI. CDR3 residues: CASKAGGPGELFF. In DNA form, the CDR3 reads TGTGCCAGCAAAGCGGGGGGGCCCGGGGAGCTGTTTTTT.

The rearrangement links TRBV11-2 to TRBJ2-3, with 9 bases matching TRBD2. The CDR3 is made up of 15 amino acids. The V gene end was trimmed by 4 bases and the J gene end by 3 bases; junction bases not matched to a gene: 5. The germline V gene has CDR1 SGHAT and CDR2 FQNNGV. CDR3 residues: CASSYSGRTTDTQYF. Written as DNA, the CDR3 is TGTGCCAGCAGCTATAGCGGGAGAACAACAGATACGCAGTATTTT.

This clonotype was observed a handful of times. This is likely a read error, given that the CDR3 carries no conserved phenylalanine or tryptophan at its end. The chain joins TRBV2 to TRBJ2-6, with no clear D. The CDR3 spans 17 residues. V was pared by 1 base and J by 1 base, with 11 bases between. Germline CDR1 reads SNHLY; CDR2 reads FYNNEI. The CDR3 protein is CASSEGVDGSGANVLTS. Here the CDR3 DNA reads TGTGCCAGCAGTGAAGGGGTGGACGGTTCTGGGGCCAACGTCCTGACTTCC.

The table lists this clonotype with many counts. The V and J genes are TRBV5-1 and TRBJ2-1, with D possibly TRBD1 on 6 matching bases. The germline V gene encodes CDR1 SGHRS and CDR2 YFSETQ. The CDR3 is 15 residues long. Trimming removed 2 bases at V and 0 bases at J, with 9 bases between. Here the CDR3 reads CASSFQGSSYNEQFF. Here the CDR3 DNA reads TGCGCCAGCAGCTTCCAGGGGAGCTCCTACAATGAGCAGTTCTTC.

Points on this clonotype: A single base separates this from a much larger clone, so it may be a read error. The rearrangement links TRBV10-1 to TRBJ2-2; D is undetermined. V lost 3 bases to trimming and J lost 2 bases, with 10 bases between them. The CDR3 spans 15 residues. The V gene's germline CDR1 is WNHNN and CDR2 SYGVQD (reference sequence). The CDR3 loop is CASSDSEVNTGELFF. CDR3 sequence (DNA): TGCGCCAGCAGTGACTCGGAAGTAAACACCGGGGAGCTGTTTTTT.

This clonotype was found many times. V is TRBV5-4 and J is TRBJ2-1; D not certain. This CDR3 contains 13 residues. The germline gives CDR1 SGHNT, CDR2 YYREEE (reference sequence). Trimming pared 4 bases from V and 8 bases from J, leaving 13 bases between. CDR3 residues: CASSLLPGHEQFF. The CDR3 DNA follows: TGTGCCAGCAGCCTACTTCCTGGGCATGAGCAGTTCTTC. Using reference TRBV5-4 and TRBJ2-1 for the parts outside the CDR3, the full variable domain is ETGVTQSPTHLIKTRGQQVTLRCSSQSGHNTVSWYQQALGQGPQFIFQYYREEENGRGNFPPRFSGLQFPNYSSELNVNALELDDSALYLCASSLLPGHEQFFGPGTRLTVL.

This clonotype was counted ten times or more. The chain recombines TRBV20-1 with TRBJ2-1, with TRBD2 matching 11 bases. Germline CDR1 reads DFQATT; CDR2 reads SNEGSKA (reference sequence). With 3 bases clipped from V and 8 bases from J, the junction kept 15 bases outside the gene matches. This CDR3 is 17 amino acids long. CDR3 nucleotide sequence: TGCAGTGCTAGTGGTACGCCGAGACTAGCGGGATTGGATGAGCAGTTCTTC. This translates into CSASGTPRLAGLDEQFF.

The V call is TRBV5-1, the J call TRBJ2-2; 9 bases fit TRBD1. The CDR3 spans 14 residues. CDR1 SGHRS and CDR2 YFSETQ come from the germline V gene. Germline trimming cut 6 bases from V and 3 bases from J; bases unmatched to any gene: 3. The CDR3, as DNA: TGCGCCAGCAAAAGGACAGGGGACACCGGGGAGCTGTTTTTT. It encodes CASKRTGDTGELFF.

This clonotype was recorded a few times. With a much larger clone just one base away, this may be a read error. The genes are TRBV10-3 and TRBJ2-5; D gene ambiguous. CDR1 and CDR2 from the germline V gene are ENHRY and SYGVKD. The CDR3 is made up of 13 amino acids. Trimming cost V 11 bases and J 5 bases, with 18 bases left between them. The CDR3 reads CACQWHETETQYF. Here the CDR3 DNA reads TGTGCCTGCCAGTGGCACGAAACGGAGACCCAGTACTTC.

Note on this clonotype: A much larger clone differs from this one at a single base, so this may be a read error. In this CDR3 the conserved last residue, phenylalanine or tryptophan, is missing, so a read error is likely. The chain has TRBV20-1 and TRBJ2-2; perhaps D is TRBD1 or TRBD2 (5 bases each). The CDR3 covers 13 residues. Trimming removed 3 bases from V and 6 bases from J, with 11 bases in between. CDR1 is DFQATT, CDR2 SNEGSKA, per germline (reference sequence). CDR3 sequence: CSASSGGSGELFL. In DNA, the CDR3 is TGCAGTGCTAGTTCTGGGGGATCCGGGGAGCTGTTTCTT.

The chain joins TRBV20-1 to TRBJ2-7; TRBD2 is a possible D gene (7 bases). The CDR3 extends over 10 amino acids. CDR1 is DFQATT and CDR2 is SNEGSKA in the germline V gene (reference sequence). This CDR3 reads CRGGRVEQYF. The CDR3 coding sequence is TGCAGGGGGGGGCGGGTGGAGCAGTACTTC.

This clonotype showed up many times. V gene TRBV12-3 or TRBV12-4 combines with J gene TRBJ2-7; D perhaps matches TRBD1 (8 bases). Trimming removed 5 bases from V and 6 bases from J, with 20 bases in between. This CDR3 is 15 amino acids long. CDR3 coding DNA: TGTGCCAGCAGTAAAGACACAGGGGGAGGGGCCGAGCAGTACTTC. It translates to CASSKDTGGGAEQYF.

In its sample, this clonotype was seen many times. CDR3 coding DNA: TGTGCCATCAGTGAGTCGGCAGGGGCGAACACTGAAGCTTTCTTT. This sequence encodes CAISESAGANTEAFF. This chain connects TRBV10-3 to TRBJ1-1, with a weak D call TRBD1 (6 bases). The V end lost 0 bases, the J end lost 1 base, and 9 bases lay between the germline ends. CDR3 length: 15 amino acids. Germline assignment: CDR1 ENHRY and CDR2 SYGVKD.

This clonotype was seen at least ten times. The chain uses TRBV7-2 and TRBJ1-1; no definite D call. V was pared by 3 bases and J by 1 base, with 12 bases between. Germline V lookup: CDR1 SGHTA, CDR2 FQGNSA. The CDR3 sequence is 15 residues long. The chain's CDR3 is CASSLGALPNTEAFF. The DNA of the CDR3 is TGTGCCAGCAGCTTGGGAGCACTGCCGAACACTGAAGCTTTCTTT. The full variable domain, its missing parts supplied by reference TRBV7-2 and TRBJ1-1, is GAGVSQSPSNKVTEKGKDVELRCDPISGHTALYWYRQSLGQGLEFLIYFQGNSAPDKSGLPSDRFSAERTGGSVSTLTIQRTQQEDSAVYLCASSLGALPNTEAFFGQGTRLTVV.

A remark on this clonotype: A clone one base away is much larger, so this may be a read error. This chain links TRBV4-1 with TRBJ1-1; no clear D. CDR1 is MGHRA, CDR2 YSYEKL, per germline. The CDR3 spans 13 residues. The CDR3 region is CASSPDGNTEALF. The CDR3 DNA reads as TGCGCCAGCAGCCCGGACGGGAACACTGAAGCTCTCTTT.

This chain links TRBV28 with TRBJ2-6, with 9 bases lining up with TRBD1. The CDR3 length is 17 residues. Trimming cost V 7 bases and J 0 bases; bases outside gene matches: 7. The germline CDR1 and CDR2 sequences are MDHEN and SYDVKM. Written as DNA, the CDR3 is TGTGCCAGCAAGGCGACAGGGGGATACTCTGGGGCCAACGTCCTGACTTTC. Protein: CASKATGGYSGANVLTF.

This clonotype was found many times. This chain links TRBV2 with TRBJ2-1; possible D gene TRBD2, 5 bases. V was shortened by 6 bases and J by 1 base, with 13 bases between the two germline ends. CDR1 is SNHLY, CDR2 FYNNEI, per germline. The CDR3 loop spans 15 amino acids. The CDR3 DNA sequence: TGTGCCAGCAGATCCTCGAGCGGATCCTACAATGAGCAGTTCTTC. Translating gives CASRSSSGSYNEQFF. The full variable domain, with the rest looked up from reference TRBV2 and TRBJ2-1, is EPEVTQTPSHQVTQMGQEVILRCVPISNHLYFYWYRQILGQKVEFLVSFYNNEISEKSEIFDDQFSVERPDGSNFTLKIRSTKLEDSAMYFCASRSSSGSYNEQFFGPGTRLTVL.

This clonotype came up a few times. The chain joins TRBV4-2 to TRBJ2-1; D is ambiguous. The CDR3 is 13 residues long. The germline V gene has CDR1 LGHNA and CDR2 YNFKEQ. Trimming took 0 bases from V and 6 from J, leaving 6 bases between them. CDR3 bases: TGTGCCAGCAGCCAAGATTCCAGCAATGAGCAGTTCTTC. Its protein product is CASSQDSSNEQFF.

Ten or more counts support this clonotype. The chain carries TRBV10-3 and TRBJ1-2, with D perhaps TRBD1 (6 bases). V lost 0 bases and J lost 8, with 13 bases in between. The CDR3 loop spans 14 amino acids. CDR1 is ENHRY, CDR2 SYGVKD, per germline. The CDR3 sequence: CAISESAQGPGYTF. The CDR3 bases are TGTGCCATCAGTGAGTCGGCCCAGGGGCCAGGCTACACCTTC.

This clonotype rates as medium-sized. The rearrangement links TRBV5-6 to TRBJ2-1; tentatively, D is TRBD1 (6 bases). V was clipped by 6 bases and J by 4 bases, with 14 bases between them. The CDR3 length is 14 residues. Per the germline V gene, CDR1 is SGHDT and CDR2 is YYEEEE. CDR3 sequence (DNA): TGTGCCAGCACCCCCCCGGACAGATACAATGAGCAGTTCTTC. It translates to CASTPPDRYNEQFF. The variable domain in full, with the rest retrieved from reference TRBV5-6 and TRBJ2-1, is DAGVTQSPTHLIKTRGQQVTLRCSPKSGHDTVSWYQQALGQGPQFIFQYYEEEERQRGNFPDRFSGHQFPNYSSELNVNALLLGDSALYLCASTPPDRYNEQFFGPGTRLTVL.